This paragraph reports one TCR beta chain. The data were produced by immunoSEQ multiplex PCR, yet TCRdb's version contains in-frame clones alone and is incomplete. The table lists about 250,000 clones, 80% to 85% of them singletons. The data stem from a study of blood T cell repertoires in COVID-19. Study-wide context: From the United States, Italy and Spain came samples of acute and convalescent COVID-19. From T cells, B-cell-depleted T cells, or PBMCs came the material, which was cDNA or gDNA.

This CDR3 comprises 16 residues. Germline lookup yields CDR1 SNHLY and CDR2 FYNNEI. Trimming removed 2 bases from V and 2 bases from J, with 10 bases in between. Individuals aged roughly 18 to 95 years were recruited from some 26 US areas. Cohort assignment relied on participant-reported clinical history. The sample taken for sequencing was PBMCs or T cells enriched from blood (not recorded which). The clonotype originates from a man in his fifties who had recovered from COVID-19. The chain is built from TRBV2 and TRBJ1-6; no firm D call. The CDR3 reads CASSEFPTPYNSPLHF. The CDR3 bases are TGTGCCAGCAGTGAATTCCCGACTCCCTATAATTCACCCCTCCACTTT. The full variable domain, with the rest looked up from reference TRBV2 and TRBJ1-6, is EPEVTQTPSHQVTQMGQEVILRCVPISNHLYFYWYRQILGQKVEFLVSFYNNEISEKSEIFDDQFSVERPDGSNFTLKIRSTKLEDSAMYFCASSEFPTPYNSPLHFGNGTRLTVT.